Following are 26 T cell receptor beta chains from one sample sequenced in a study of shared clonotypes between healthy human individuals. Using immunoSEQ multiplex PCR, the repertoire was profiled, and TCRdb retains in-frame clones only, with some absent. The sample holds around 2.5 million clones, 93% seen once. The sample taken for sequencing was naive CD4+ T cells from PBMCs. The subset: CD45RA+ positively selected. The receptors shown here come from a man younger than 30 in good health. Some clones in this sample may be carry-over from other donors' samples.

The chain has TRBV11-2 and TRBJ2-3; 7 nucleotides align to TRBD2. The CDR3 has 14 residues. The germline gives CDR1 SGHAT, CDR2 FQNNGV. V lost 7 bases to trimming and J lost 0 bases; unmatched junction nucleotides: 4. The CDR3 nucleotides are TGTGCCAGCAACACGGGGGGTAGCACAGATACGCAGTATTTT. It specifies CASNTGGSTDTQYF. Variable domain in full (rest from reference TRBV11-2 and TRBJ2-3): EAGVAQSPRYKIIEKRQSVAFWCNPISGHATLYWYQQILGQGPKLLIQFQNNGVVDDSQLPKDRFSAERLKGVDSTLKIQPAKLEDSAVYLCASNTGGSTDTQYFGPGTRLTVL.

This clone was observed a single time. The chain recombines TRBV18 with TRBJ2-2; 7 nucleotides agree with TRBD1. J was trimmed by 11 bases and V by 3 bases; bases with no gene match: 3. The CDR3 has 12 amino acids. Germline V gene lookup returns CDR1 KGHSH and CDR2 LQKENI. CDR3 bases: TGTGCCAGCTCACCGACAGGGACAGAGCTGTTTTTT. This encodes CASSPTGTELFF.

In its sample, this clone was seen once. This chain uses TRBV2 with TRBJ1-6; unclear D gene. CDR3 size: 15 residues. The V end lost 6 bases, the J end lost 9 bases, and 18 bases lay between the germline ends. Per the germline V gene, CDR1 is SNHLY and CDR2 is FYNNEI. The CDR3 region is CASRAQVMISSPLHF. Here the CDR3 DNA reads TGTGCCAGCAGGGCGCAGGTTATGATTAGTTCACCCCTCCACTTT.

The chain combines TRBV6-6 with TRBJ2-7, with 7 nucleotides matching TRBD1. The germline CDR1 and CDR2 sequences are MNHNY and SVGAGI (reference sequence). The length of the CDR3 is 13 residues. V lost 8 bases to trimming and J lost 2 bases; unmatched junction nucleotides: 6. The CDR3 DNA reads as TGTGCCAGCGCGGCTGACAGGGCCTACGAGCAGTACTTC. The encoded protein is CASAADRAYEQYF.

The V call is TRBV4-1, the J call TRBJ1-4; D gene unclear. Deletions cut 3 bases from V and 7 bases from J, with 12 bases between. Germline CDR1 reads MGHRA; CDR2 reads YSYEKL. This CDR3 comprises 14 residues. CDR3 protein: CASSQGTTGEKLFF. The CDR3 DNA reads TGCGCCAGCAGCCAGGGTACAACCGGTGAAAAACTGTTTTTT.

The rearrangement joins TRBV29-1 to TRBJ1-1; D is undetermined. Germline CDR1 reads SQVTM; CDR2 reads ANQGSEA. The CDR3 consists of 13 residues. Deletions cut 6 bases from V and 0 bases from J, with 11 bases between. The CDR3 sequence: CSVEIPVNTEAFF. In nucleotides, the CDR3 is TGCAGCGTCGAAATACCAGTGAACACTGAAGCTTTCTTT.

The chain carries TRBV9 and TRBJ2-1, with 7 bases aligning to TRBD2. CDR1 is SGDLS and CDR2 is YYNGEE in the germline V gene. V lost 2 bases to trimming and J lost 2 bases; unmatched junction nucleotides: 10. This CDR3 has 17 residues. The CDR3 is CASSVPVGGGPYNEQFF. In DNA form, the CDR3 reads TGTGCCAGCAGCGTGCCCGTGGGGGGAGGGCCCTACAATGAGCAGTTCTTC.

The chain uses TRBV7-2 and TRBJ2-5; D is ambiguous. CDR1 and CDR2 from the germline V gene are SGHTA and FQGNSA. Trimming removed 5 bases at V and 6 bases at J, with 16 bases between. The CDR3 is 14 amino acids. The CDR3 region has the DNA TGTGCCAGCAGCCCCGCCCGGGCTATGCAGACCCAGTACTTC. Its protein is CASSPARAMQTQYF.

The rearrangement uses TRBV7-2 and TRBJ1-2, with 11 bases lining up with TRBD1. J was trimmed by 9 bases and V by 4 bases; bases with no gene match: 13. This CDR3 region has 16 residues. Germline V gene sequence: CDR1 SGHTA, CDR2 FQGNSA. The CDR3, as DNA: TGTGCCAGCAGCTCCCATCGGACAGGGGGCAGTAGTAGCTACACCTTC. Protein product: CASSSHRTGGSSSYTF. Supplemented by reference TRBV7-2 and TRBJ1-2, the full variable domain reads GAGVSQSPSNKVTEKGKDVELRCDPISGHTALYWYRQSLGQGLEFLIYFQGNSAPDKSGLPSDRFSAERTGGSVSTLTIQRTQQEDSAVYLCASSSHRTGGSSSYTFGSGTRLTVV.

The chain recombines TRBV9 with TRBJ2-1, with 8 bases lining up with TRBD2. This CDR3 is built from 16 residues. Germline V gives CDR1 SGDLS, CDR2 YYNGEE. V shed 4 bases, J shed 2 bases, and the junction held 8 bases outside the gene matches. The CDR3 region has the DNA TGTGCCAGCAGCTCCCCTCCCGGGAGGGCCTACAATGAGCAGTTCTTC. It specifies CASSSPPGRAYNEQFF.

The V gene is TRBV28, the J gene TRBJ2-3; no reliable D call. Germline CDR1 MDHEN, CDR2 SYDVKM. V lost 10 bases and J 14 bases, leaving 19 bases between the germline ends. This CDR3 spans 11 amino acids. The CDR3 DNA reads as TGTGCCATCACCATAGCCGGCGAAATGTATTTT. It translates to CAITIAGEMYF.

The gene calls are TRBV29-1 and TRBJ2-1; D remains ambiguous. This CDR3 comprises 11 residues. Germline CDR1 is SQVTM and CDR2 is ANQGSEA. Between the trimmed V and J ends, which lost 5 bases and 7 bases, there was a span of 9 bases. The CDR3 DNA follows: TGCAGCGTTTCCTCCTTTAATGAGCAGTTCTTC. Protein sequence: CSVSSFNEQFF.

V usage is TRBV2 and J usage is TRBJ1-6, with D unresolved. The ends were cut back, 3 bases at V and 10 bases at J, with 4 bases in the middle. The CDR3 is 11 residues long. Germline values: CDR1 SNHLY, CDR2 FYNNEI. For the CDR3, the DNA is TGTGCCAGCAGTGACACCTCACCCCTCCACTTT. It specifies CASSDTSPLHF. Based on the CDR3 plus reference TRBV2 and TRBJ1-6, the full variable domain is EPEVTQTPSHQVTQMGQEVILRCVPISNHLYFYWYRQILGQKVEFLVSFYNNEISEKSEIFDDQFSVERPDGSNFTLKIRSTKLEDSAMYFCASSDTSPLHFGNGTRLTVT.

The CDR3 coding sequence is TGTGCCAGCTCACGCGAAGCGGGGGCGTACTATGGCTACACCTTC. Protein product: CASSREAGAYYGYTF. The chain combines TRBV18 with TRBJ1-2, with D possibly matching TRBD1 (6 bases). V was clipped by 4 bases and J by 3 bases, with 15 bases between them. The germline gives CDR1 KGHSH, CDR2 LQKENI. CDR3 length: 15 amino acids.

The count of this clone is one. The CDR3 DNA reads as TGCAGTGCTCTCATGGGGTTGCAGTACTTC. Encoded protein: CSALMGLQYF. The chain links TRBV20-1 to TRBJ2-7; the D is unclear. The germline CDR1 and CDR2 sequences are DFQATT and SNEGSKA (reference sequence). The V gene lost 5 bases and the J gene lost 9 bases, with 11 bases spanning the gap. This CDR3 has 10 amino acids.

This sequence joins TRBV6-1 and TRBJ1-5, with 9 bases identical to TRBD1. CDR1 is MNHNS and CDR2 is SASEGT in the germline V gene. The CDR3 extends over 15 amino acids. Trimming removed 4 bases from V and 5 bases from J; junction bases left unmatched: 6. CDR3 residues: CASSVIGTGHQPQHF. The CDR3 DNA follows: TGTGCCAGCAGTGTTATAGGGACAGGGCATCAGCCCCAGCATTTT.

This sequence joins TRBV7-9 and TRBJ2-7; D uncertain. CDR3 size: 12 residues. The germline V and J ends were trimmed by 2 bases and 7 bases, with 9 bases remaining between them. CDR1 and CDR2 from the germline V gene are SEHNR and FQNEAQ (reference sequence). The CDR3 region has the DNA TGTGCCAGCAGCTTAAATGGGCAAGAGCAGTACTTC. Translating gives CASSLNGQEQYF.

This rearrangement joins TRBV7-3 to TRBJ2-1; D tentatively reads TRBD1 or TRBD2 (5 bases each). Trimming left V 5 bases short and J 0 bases short, with 17 bases between. CDR1 SGHTA and CDR2 FQGTGA come from the germline V gene. This CDR3 has 17 residues. The CDR3 sequence: CASSPLGTASSYNEQFF. In DNA, the CDR3 is TGTGCCAGCAGCCCCTTGGGGACGGCGAGCTCCTACAATGAGCAGTTCTTC.

The chain links TRBV19 to TRBJ2-3, with 10 bases matching TRBD2. CDR1 LNHDA and CDR2 SQIVND come from the germline V gene (reference sequence). The CDR3 totals 15 residues. Trimming took 3 bases from V and 5 from J; bases not matched to a gene: 5. For the CDR3, the DNA is TGTGCCAGTAGTATTTCTAGCGGGAGTTTAGATACGCAGTATTTT. Translated, it gives CASSISSGSLDTQYF.

The rearrangement links TRBV6-6 to TRBJ2-7; D is possibly TRBD2 (7 bases). From germline, CDR1 is MNHNY and CDR2 SVGAGI (reference sequence). The V gene lost 0 bases and the J gene lost 0 bases, with 9 bases spanning the gap. This CDR3 is built from 15 residues. As DNA, the CDR3 is TGTGCCAGCAGTTACTCGCGGGGGCCCTCCTACGAGCAGTACTTC. Its protein is CASSYSRGPSYEQYF.

The genes are TRBV4-1 and TRBJ1-4; D is perhaps TRBD1 (6 bases). The V end was cut by 1 base, the J end by 5 bases, with 14 bases between. The CDR3 is made up of 16 amino acids. The germline gives CDR1 MGHRA, CDR2 YSYEKL. CDR3 bases: TGCGCCAGCAGCCAAGGGCTTGGAAGGGGGAATGAAAAACTGTTTTTT. Encoded protein: CASSQGLGRGNEKLFF.

This sequence joins TRBV27 and TRBJ2-1; D may be TRBD2 (5 bases). Germline V gives CDR1 MNHEY, CDR2 SMNVEV (reference sequence). The CDR3 length is 13 residues. With 6 bases removed from V and 10 bases from J, the gap between germline ends came to 16 bases. The CDR3 reads CASRRPMREEQFF. The CDR3 DNA follows: TGTGCCAGCAGACGCCCAATGAGGGAGGAGCAGTTCTTC.

The chain recombines TRBV5-1 with TRBJ2-5, with D tentatively TRBD1 (6 bases). The CDR3 covers 14 residues. Looked up from germline, CDR1 is SGHRS and CDR2 is YFSETQ. V was shortened by 3 bases and J by 7 bases, with 16 bases between the two germline ends. CDR3: CASSSRGDKGTQYF. The CDR3 DNA follows: TGCGCCAGCAGCTCCAGGGGTGACAAAGGGACCCAGTACTTC.

The gene calls are TRBV27 and TRBJ1-1; 10 nucleotides match TRBD1. J was trimmed by 4 bases and V by 5 bases; bases with no gene match: 7. The CDR3 totals 15 residues. Germline V gene lookup returns CDR1 MNHEY and CDR2 SMNVEV (reference sequence). CDR3 amino acids: CASSPLDRGRTEAFF. The CDR3 DNA reads TGTGCCAGCAGTCCCCTCGACAGGGGGCGCACTGAAGCTTTCTTT.

This CDR3 reads CASTRQGAGTEAFF. The CDR3 DNA follows: TGCGCCAGCACCCGACAGGGGGCGGGTACTGAAGCTTTCTTT. This rearrangement joins TRBV5-1 to TRBJ1-1; 10 bases fit TRBD1. The junction had 7 bases not matched to a gene; V was cut back by 6 bases and J by 5 bases. CDR1 and CDR2 from the germline V gene are SGHRS and YFSETQ. The CDR3 contains 14 residues.

The genes are TRBV4-1 and TRBJ1-5; D remains unclear. The length of the CDR3 is 16 residues. V was cut by 0 bases and J by 5 bases, with 14 bases left in between. Germline CDR1 MGHRA, CDR2 YSYEKL. Here the CDR3 DNA reads TGCGCCAGCAGCCAAGAAGCGACACCGGGTGATCAGCCCCAGCATTTT. Translation gives CASSQEATPGDQPQHF.